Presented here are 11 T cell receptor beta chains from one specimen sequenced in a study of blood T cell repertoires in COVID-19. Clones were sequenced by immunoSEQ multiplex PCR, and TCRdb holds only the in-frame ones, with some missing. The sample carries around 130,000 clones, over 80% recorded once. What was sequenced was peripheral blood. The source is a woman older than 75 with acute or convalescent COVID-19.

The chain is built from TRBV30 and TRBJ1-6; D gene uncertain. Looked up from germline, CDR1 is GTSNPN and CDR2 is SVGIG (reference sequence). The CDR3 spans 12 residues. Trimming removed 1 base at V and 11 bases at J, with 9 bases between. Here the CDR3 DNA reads TGTGCCTGGAGTGGTGAAGCTCCACCCCTCCACTTT. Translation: CAWSGEAPPLHF.

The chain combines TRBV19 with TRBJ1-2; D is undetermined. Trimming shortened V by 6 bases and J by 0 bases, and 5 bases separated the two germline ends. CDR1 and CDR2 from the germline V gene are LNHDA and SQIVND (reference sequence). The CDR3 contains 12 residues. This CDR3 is CASSGANYGYTF. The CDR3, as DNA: TGTGCCAGTAGCGGAGCTAACTATGGCTACACCTTC.

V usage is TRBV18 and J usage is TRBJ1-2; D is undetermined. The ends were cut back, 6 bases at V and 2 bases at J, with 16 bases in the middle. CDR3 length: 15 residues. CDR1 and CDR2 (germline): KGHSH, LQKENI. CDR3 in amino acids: CASSPRGGLNYGYTF. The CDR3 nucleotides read TGTGCCAGCTCGCCGCGCGGTGGATTAAACTATGGCTACACCTTC.

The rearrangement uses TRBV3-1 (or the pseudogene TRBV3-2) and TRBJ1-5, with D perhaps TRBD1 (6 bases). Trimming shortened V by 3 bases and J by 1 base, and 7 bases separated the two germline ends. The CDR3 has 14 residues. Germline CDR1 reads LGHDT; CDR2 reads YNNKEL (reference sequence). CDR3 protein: CASSHGQSNQPQHF. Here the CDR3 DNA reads TGTGCCAGCAGCCACGGACAGAGCAATCAGCCCCAGCATTTT.

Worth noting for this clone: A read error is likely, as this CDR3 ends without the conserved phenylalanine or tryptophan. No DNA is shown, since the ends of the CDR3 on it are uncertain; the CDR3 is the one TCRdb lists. CDR3 protein: CASSSNSGTGPPRL. The chain couples TRBV6-5 to TRBJ2-4; the table's D call of TRBD1 was not tested on the DNA. The CDR3 is 14 amino acids in total, end residues counted. CDR1 and CDR2 from the germline V gene are MNHEY and SVGAGI.

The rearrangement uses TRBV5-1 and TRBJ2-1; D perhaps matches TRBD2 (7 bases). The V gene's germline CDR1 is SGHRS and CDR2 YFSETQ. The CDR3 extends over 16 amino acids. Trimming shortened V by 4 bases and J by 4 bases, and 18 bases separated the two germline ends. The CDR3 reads CASSDRGDTRYNEQFF. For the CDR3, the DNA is TGCGCCAGCAGCGACCGGGGGGACACTCGGTACAATGAGCAGTTCTTC.

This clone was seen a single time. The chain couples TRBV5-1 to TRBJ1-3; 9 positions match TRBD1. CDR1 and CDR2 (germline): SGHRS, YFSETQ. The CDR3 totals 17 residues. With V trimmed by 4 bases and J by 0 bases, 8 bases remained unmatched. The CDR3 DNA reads TGCGCCAGCAGCCAACCGGGACAGGGCATCTCTGGAAACACCATATATTTT. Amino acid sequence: CASSQPGQGISGNTIYF.

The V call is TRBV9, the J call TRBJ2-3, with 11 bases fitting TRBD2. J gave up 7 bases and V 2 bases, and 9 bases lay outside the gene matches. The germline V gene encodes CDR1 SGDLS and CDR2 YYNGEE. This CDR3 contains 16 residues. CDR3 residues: CASSVPSGGTPNTQYF. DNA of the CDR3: TGTGCCAGCAGCGTGCCTAGCGGGGGGACCCCCAATACGCAGTATTTT.

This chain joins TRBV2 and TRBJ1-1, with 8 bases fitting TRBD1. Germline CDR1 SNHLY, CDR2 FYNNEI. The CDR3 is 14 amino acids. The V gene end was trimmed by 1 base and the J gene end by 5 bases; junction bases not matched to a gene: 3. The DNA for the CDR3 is TGTGCCAGCAGTGAAGAGACAGGGGTTACTGAAGCTTTCTTT. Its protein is CASSEETGVTEAFF. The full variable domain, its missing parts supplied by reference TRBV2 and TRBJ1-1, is EPEVTQTPSHQVTQMGQEVILRCVPISNHLYFYWYRQILGQKVEFLVSFYNNEISEKSEIFDDQFSVERPDGSNFTLKIRSTKLEDSAMYFCASSEETGVTEAFFGQGTRLTVV.

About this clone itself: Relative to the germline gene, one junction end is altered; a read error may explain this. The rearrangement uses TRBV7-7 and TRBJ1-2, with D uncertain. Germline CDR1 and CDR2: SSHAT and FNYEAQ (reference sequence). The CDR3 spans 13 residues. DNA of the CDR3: TGTGCTAGCAGCTTATACAGCCCCTATGGCTACACCTTC. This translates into CASSLYSPYGYTF.

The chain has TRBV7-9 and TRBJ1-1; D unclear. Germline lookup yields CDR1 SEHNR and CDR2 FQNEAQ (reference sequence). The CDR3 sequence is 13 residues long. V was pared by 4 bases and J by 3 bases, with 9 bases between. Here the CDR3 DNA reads TGTGCCAGCAGCTCCGGGAGGGACACTGAAGCTTTCTTT. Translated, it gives CASSSGRDTEAFF.